This T cell receptor (beta chain) was identified in a study of T cells in Graves' hyperthyroidism and ophthalmopathy. TCR beta CDR3 regions were amplified from RNA transcripts. The HTBI set primed first-round TCR CDR3 RT-PCR. TCRdb redid the calling of the multiplex PCR reads with MiXCR, one entry per CDR3 protein. The sample includes more than 600,000 distinct CDR3 sequences, about 16% of them seen just once. The ends were cut back, 1 base at V and 0 bases at J, with 12 bases in the middle. The V gene's germline CDR1 is SGHAT and CDR2 FQNNGV. The CDR3 sequence is 17 residues long. This clonotype appeared a few times. What it recognizes is unknown. Study conclusions and caveats: A model built on 13 V-J features separated ophthalmopathy from stable hyperthyroidism.

Criteria for exclusion of patients were uncontrolled infection, other autoimmune disease, pregnancy or lactation. This TCR derives from a man between 18 and 35 years old with Graves' hyperthyroidism. The sample consisted of blood. The J gene is TRBJ2-2, the V gene TRBV11-2; D remains ambiguous. CDR3 in DNA: TGTGCCAGCAGCTTAGTAGGCACCCCGGCGAACACCGGGGAGCTGTTTTTT. Translation: CASSLVGTPANTGELFF. The full variable domain, with the rest looked up from reference TRBV11-2 and TRBJ2-2, is EAGVAQSPRYKIIEKRQSVAFWCNPISGHATLYWYQQILGQGPKLLIQFQNNGVVDDSQLPKDRFSAERLKGVDSTLKIQPAKLEDSAVYLCASSLVGTPANTGELFFGEGSRLTVL.